A selection of T cell receptor beta chains follows, all from one sample in a study of Ad26.COV2.S vaccination and SARS-CoV-2 variants. Produced via immunoSEQ multiplex PCR; TCRdb's table is partial and in-frame only. The sample contains hundreds of thousands of clones, roughly 94% of which appear only once. This material consisted of peripheral blood, taken after recovery from COVID-19. These receptor sequences come from a human donor who had recovered from COVID-19. Each CDR3 is given with its conserved first and last residue. The D gene is left open where the match is weak. A row's size may be missing; if present it is once, few, many or a size class.

J	size	V	D	CDR3	DNA
TRBJ2-3	once	TRBV2	NA	CASQGIRGGYTQYF	TGTGCCAGCCAAGGGATTAGGGGGGGGTATACGCAGTATTTT
TRBJ2-6	once	TRBV9	NA	CASSVVSLSGANVLTF	TGTGCCAGCAGCGTAGTGAGCCTCTCTGGGGCCAACGTCCTGACTTTC
TRBJ2-7	NA	TRBV4-1	TRBD2	CASSRLAGSYEQYF	TGCGCCAGCAGCCGACTAGCGGGGAGCTACGAGCAGTACTTC
TRBJ2-3	NA	TRBV5-8	TRBD1	CASSLGGRQGSDTQYF	TGTGCCAGCAGCTTGGGCGGTCGACAGGGATCAGATACGCAGTATTTT
TRBJ1-6	NA	TRBV11-3	TRBD1	CASSLGTLTGENNSPLHF	TGTGCCAGCAGCTTAGGGACCCTAACAGGGGAGAATAATTCACCCCTCCACTTT
TRBJ2-1	NA	TRBV9	NA	CASSVSAYNEQFF	TGTGCCAGCAGCGTATCAGCCTACAATGAGCAGTTCTTC
TRBJ2-5	NA	TRBV5-1	NA	CASSLAEGGQETQYF	TGCGCCAGCAGCTTGGCCGAGGGGGGGCAAGAGACCCAGTACTTC
TRBJ1-2	NA	TRBV4-3	NA	CASSQDLNYGYTF	TGCGCCAGCAGCCAAGATCTGAACTATGGCTACACCTTC
TRBJ2-7	NA	TRBV5-1	NA	CASSLDGGYEQYF	TGCGCCAGCAGCTTGGATGGCGGCTACGAGCAGTACTTC
TRBJ1-2	NA	TRBV30	TRBD1	CAWTSGTGCYGYTF	TGTGCCTGGACCTCCGGGACAGGGTGCTATGGCTACACCTTC
TRBJ1-1	NA	TRBV7-9	NA	CASSPRDLANTEAFF	TGTGCCAGCAGCCCTCGGGACCTAGCCAACACTGAAGCTTTCTTT
TRBJ2-1	NA	TRBV12-3/TRBV12-4	NA	CASSLSTYNEQFF	TGTGCCAGCAGTTTAAGTACGTACAATGAGCAGTTCTTC
TRBJ1-3	NA	TRBV3-1/TRBV3-2	NA	CASSRGTKGALNTIYF	TGTGCCAGCAGCCGGGGAACGAAAGGGGCATTAAACACCATATATTTT
TRBJ2-7	NA	TRBV6-1	TRBD1	CASSEEGTGFYEQYF	TGTGCCAGCAGTGAAGAAGGGACAGGGTTCTACGAGCAGTACTTC
TRBJ1-1	NA	TRBV14	NA	CASSRGQGDEAFF	TGTGCCAGCAGCCGAGGCCAGGGCGACGAAGCTTTCTTT
TRBJ1-3	NA	TRBV5-4	TRBD1	CASQGSGNTIYF	TGTGCGTCACAGGGGTCTGGAAACACCATATATTTT
TRBJ2-3	NA	TRBV9	TRBD2	CASSVVGTSSDTQYF	TGTGCCAGCAGCGTAGTGGGGACTAGCTCGGATACGCAGTATTTT
TRBJ1-2	NA	TRBV7-2	TRBD1	CASSPVTGASYGYTF	TGTGCCAGCAGCCCAGTGACAGGGGCTAGCTATGGCTACACCTTC
TRBJ2-7	NA	TRBV3-1/TRBV3-2	TRBD2	CASSQTKRDGSYEQYF	TGTGCCAGCAGCCAAACGAAGCGGGACGGTTCCTACGAGCAGTACTTC
TRBJ1-5	NA	TRBV24-1	NA	CATSERGNQPQHF	TGTGCCACCAGTGAGAGAGGCAATCAGCCCCAGCATTTT
TRBJ1-3	NA	TRBV4-1	NA	CASSQERGRSGNTIYF	TGCGCCAGCAGCCAAGAACGGGGAAGGTCTGGAAACACCATATATTTT
TRBJ1-1	NA	TRBV5-1	NA	CASSLDPGLNTEAFF	TGCGCCAGCAGTCTAGACCCCGGATTGAACACTGAAGCTTTCTTT
TRBJ2-5	NA	TRBV20-1	NA	CSASPAVETQYF	TGCAGTGCTAGTCCGGCGGTGGAGACCCAGTACTTC
TRBJ1-4	few	TRBV19	NA	CASSIAQGRNEKLFF	TGTGCCAGTAGTATCGCCCAGGGGCGTAATGAAAAACTGTTTTTT
TRBJ1-1	NA	TRBV6-5	NA	CASSRGLRANTEAFF	TGTGCCAGCAGCAGGGGCCTGAGGGCTAACACTGAAGCTTTCTTT
TRBJ2-1	once	TRBV18	NA	CASSSTGSEQFF	TGTGCCAGCTCATCTACAGGGAGCGAGCAGTTCTTC
TRBJ1-2	once	TRBV7-2	NA	CASSPYRVEDYGYTF	TGTGCCAGCAGCCCGTATCGCGTTGAGGACTATGGCTACACCTTC
TRBJ1-4	NA	TRBV6-5	NA	CASSYREGHEKLFF	TGTGCCAGCAGTTACAGAGAGGGTCACGAAAAACTGTTTTTT
TRBJ1-2	NA	TRBV2	TRBD1	CASSHYRDRRLSYGYTF	TGTGCCAGCAGTCATTATCGGGACAGGAGGCTTTCCTATGGCTACACCTTC
TRBJ2-1	NA	TRBV6-5	TRBD2	CASSLSSGGVNEQFF	TGTGCCAGCAGCTTATCTAGCGGGGGGGTCAATGAGCAGTTCTTC
TRBJ2-4	once	TRBV5-1	NA	CASSLAGGTRNIQYF	TGCGCCAGCAGCTTGGCCGGAGGGACCAGAAACATTCAGTACTTC
TRBJ2-3	once	TRBV7-2	NA	CASSQGGGTDTQYF	TGTGCCAGCAGCCAGGGGGGAGGGACAGATACGCAGTATTTT
TRBJ1-4	NA	TRBV7-2	TRBD1	CASSTGTGRGNEKLFF	TGTGCCAGCAGCACCGGGACAGGGAGGGGTAATGAAAAACTGTTTTTT
TRBJ2-3	NA	TRBV9	TRBD2	CASSVELRGGAANTQYF	TGTGCCAGCAGCGTAGAACTTCGCGGGGGGGCCGCAAATACGCAGTATTTT
TRBJ2-1	NA	TRBV24-1	NA	CATSGHAGLNEQFF	TGTGCCACCAGTGGGCATGCGGGGCTCAATGAGCAGTTCTTC
TRBJ2-3	NA	TRBV6-2/TRBV6-3	TRBD1	CASSRGQETDTQYF	TGTGCCAGCAGTCGGGGACAGGAGACAGATACGCAGTATTTT
TRBJ1-2	NA	TRBV6-5	TRBD1	CASSRTGSNYGYTF	TGTGCCAGCAGCAGGACAGGGTCTAACTATGGCTACACCTTC
TRBJ2-2	once	TRBV18	NA	CASSPELGGELFF	TGTGCCAGCTCACCGGAACTGGGTGGGGAGCTGTTTTTT
TRBJ1-6	NA	TRBV18	NA	CASSPPGSGSINSPLHF	TGTGCCAGCTCACCACCGGGGAGCGGGTCGATAAATTCACCCCTCCACTTT
TRBJ2-5	NA	TRBV4-1	NA	CASSHRPGKGETQYF	TGCGCCAGCAGCCACCGCCCGGGGAAGGGAGAGACCCAGTACTTC